These 20 T cell receptor beta chains originate from one sample sequenced in a study of a mutant IDH1 vaccine in newly diagnosed glioma. Sequencing used immunoSEQ multiplex PCR; TCRdb keeps in-frame clones, though not all of them. The sample contains about 66,000 clones, 65% to 90% of which appear only once. The sample's time point: baseline, week 1 (first vaccination visit). Treatment given: pre-vaccination baseline after standard-of-care therapy. The input for sequencing was PBMCs, taken from a glioma patient treated with radiotherapy, temozolomide or both. These receptors originate from a man aged 25-45 years with glioma.

The J gene is TRBJ1-4, the V gene TRBV18; a weak D match, TRBD1 (6 bases). The CDR3 extends over 17 amino acids. V was trimmed by 2 bases and J by 5 bases, leaving 18 bases between them. CDR1 KGHSH and CDR2 LQKENI come from the germline V gene. The CDR3 spells CASSPTRERGRNEKLFF. The CDR3 coding sequence is TGTGCCAGCTCACCAACGAGGGAGAGGGGGAGAAATGAAAAACTGTTTTTT.

The chain is built from TRBV2 and TRBJ1-1; tentative D call: TRBD1 (5 bases). The CDR3 is 14 amino acids. V was shortened by 10 bases and J by 1 base, with 16 bases between the two germline ends. CDR1 SNHLY and CDR2 FYNNEI come from the germline V gene. CDR3 nucleotide sequence: TGTGCCAACGAAGAGGGCAGGGCGAACACTGAAGCTTTCTTT. Translated: CANEEGRANTEAFF.

This clone occurred once. The rearrangement joins TRBV9 to TRBJ2-4; 8 bases fit TRBD2. Germline CDR1 is SGDLS and CDR2 is YYNGEE. With V trimmed by 3 bases and J by 9 bases, 2 bases remained unmatched. The CDR3 has 12 residues. CDR3 in amino acids: CASSDRGGIQYF. CDR3 bases: TGTGCCAGCAGCGACCGGGGGGGCATTCAGTACTTC.

The rearrangement links TRBV7-9 to TRBJ1-6, with TRBD1 as a possible D gene (6 bases). The CDR3 contains 15 residues. Between the trimmed V and J ends, which lost 5 bases and 5 bases, there was a span of 13 bases. Germline CDR1 and CDR2: SEHNR and FQNEAQ (reference sequence). The DNA for the CDR3 is TGTGCCAGCAGCCCGACGGGGGCTAATAATTCACCCCTCCACTTT. It is translated as CASSPTGANNSPLHF.

V is TRBV6-5 and J is TRBJ1-6; the D is unclear. This CDR3 has 16 residues. Looked up from germline, CDR1 is MNHEY and CDR2 is SVGAGI. Trimming stripped 0 bases from V and 7 bases from J, with 13 bases between. CDR3 sequence reads: CASSYSPGNFNSPLHF. DNA of the CDR3: TGTGCCAGCAGTTACTCTCCGGGAAATTTCAATTCACCCCTCCACTTT.

This clone was observed a handful of times. The chain carries TRBV19 and TRBJ1-5; D is uncertain. CDR3 length: 13 residues. Germline V gene sequence: CDR1 LNHDA, CDR2 SQIVND (reference sequence). V was trimmed by 10 bases and J by 0 bases, leaving 10 bases between them. CDR3 bases: TGTGCCACCTGGGCTTCTAGCAATCAGCCCCAGCATTTT. Residues: CATWASSNQPQHF.

The chain has TRBV15 and TRBJ1-1; D not certain. Trimming left V 4 bases short and J 3 bases short, with 9 bases between. Germline V gene data show CDR1 as LNHNV and CDR2 as YYDKDF (reference sequence). CDR3 length: 13 residues. As DNA, the CDR3 is TGTGCCACCAGCAAAGGTGAGTACACTGAAGCTTTCTTT. This translates into CATSKGEYTEAFF. The full variable domain, its missing parts supplied by reference TRBV15 and TRBJ1-1, is DAMVIQNPRYQVTQFGKPVTLSCSQTLNHNVMYWYQQKSSQAPKLLFHYYDKDFNNEADTPDNFQSRRPNTSFCFLDIRSPGLGDTAMYLCATSKGEYTEAFFGQGTRLTVV.

The J gene is TRBJ2-3, the V gene TRBV5-1; D is unclear. V lost 6 bases, J lost 13 bases, and 15 bases lay in between. This CDR3 is 11 amino acids long. Germline lookup yields CDR1 SGHRS and CDR2 YFSETQ. The CDR3 loop is CASMDGSREYF. The CDR3 DNA reads TGCGCCAGCATGGATGGCAGCCGGGAGTATTTT.

This clone was counted once. This sequence joins TRBV23-1 and TRBJ2-2; tentatively, D is TRBD1 or TRBD2 (5 bases each). TRBV23-1 qualifies as an ORF whose function is uncertain. This CDR3 has 17 residues. Trimming pared 4 bases from V and 4 bases from J, leaving 19 bases between. As DNA, the CDR3 is TGCGCCAGCAGTCGGGGGAATAGTGGGACGACCACCGGGGAGCTGTTTTTT. Residues: CASSRGNSGTTTGELFF.

The chain has TRBV7-9 and TRBJ2-5; weak D call: TRBD1 (5 bases). The CDR3 consists of 18 residues. Trimming pared 5 bases from V and 5 bases from J, leaving 27 bases between. The germline V gene encodes CDR1 SEHNR and CDR2 FQNEAQ (reference sequence). Written as DNA, the CDR3 is TGTGCCAGCAGCCCGCGCCCCTCAAGGGGCGCGCTGGGGGAGACCCAGTACTTC. Translated: CASSPRPSRGALGETQYF.

V and J are TRBV9 and TRBJ2-2; D remains unclear. Trimming took off 0 bases at V and 5 bases at J, with 11 bases between the two ends. There are 15 residues in the CDR3. Germline V gene sequence: CDR1 SGDLS, CDR2 YYNGEE. The CDR3 reads CASSVEPVSTGELFF. CDR3 nucleotide sequence: TGTGCCAGCAGCGTAGAGCCAGTTTCTACCGGGGAGCTGTTTTTT.

This clone appeared once. The V and J genes are TRBV7-6 and TRBJ2-1; D gene unclear. Trimming cost V 5 bases and J 4 bases, with 18 bases left between them. The CDR3 covers 16 residues. Germline CDR1 and CDR2: SGHVS and FNYEAQ. In DNA form, the CDR3 reads TGTGCCAGCAGCCCAGAACAGATGTTAGGGTACAATGAGCAGTTCTTC. This codes for CASSPEQMLGYNEQFF.

A remark on this clone: Other DNA sequences in the same sample also yield this CDR3. The chain joins TRBV7-9 to TRBJ1-4, with a possible D match to TRBD1 (5 bases). V lost 4 bases and J 8 bases, leaving 14 bases between the germline ends. The germline V gene encodes CDR1 SEHNR and CDR2 FQNEAQ (reference sequence). The CDR3 is 14 residues long. The CDR3 is CASSSGRSPEKLFF. CDR3 bases: TGTGCCAGCAGCTCAGGGCGGTCCCCCGAAAAACTGTTTTTT.

The rearrangement links TRBV6-5 to TRBJ1-1; D remains unclear. This CDR3 has 16 residues. V was clipped by 4 bases and J by 6 bases, with 21 bases between them. Germline CDR1 and CDR2: MNHEY and SVGAGI. CDR3 residues: CASSSLGSGRIAEAFF. The CDR3 DNA follows: TGTGCCAGCAGTTCCCTAGGTTCTGGTAGGATCGCTGAAGCTTTCTTT.

The chain is built from TRBV2 and TRBJ2-7, with a possible D match to TRBD1 (6 bases). The CDR3 totals 16 residues. Trimming cost V 5 bases and J 0 bases, with 17 bases left between them. Germline V gene sequence: CDR1 SNHLY, CDR2 FYNNEI. The CDR3 loop reads CASSQTGTPRSYEQYF. CDR3 sequence (DNA): TGTGCCAGCAGTCAAACAGGGACACCACGCTCCTACGAGCAGTACTTC.

V and J are TRBV5-6 and TRBJ2-3; perhaps TRBD1 as D (6 bases). V gave up 5 bases and J gave up 2 bases, with 9 bases separating them. The CDR3 is 13 residues long. Germline assignment: CDR1 SGHDT and CDR2 YYEEEE. For the CDR3, the DNA is TGTGCCAGCAGGTCAGGGGTCACAGATACGCAGTATTTT. This encodes CASRSGVTDTQYF.

This chain connects TRBV19 to TRBJ2-6, with D maybe TRBD2 (5 bases). Germline CDR1 and CDR2: LNHDA and SQIVND (reference sequence). Trimming took 5 bases from V and 0 from J, leaving 14 bases between them. This CDR3 comprises 17 residues. The CDR3 DNA sequence: TGTGCCAGTAGTCCCCGTCGGGGAGCCTCTGGGGCCAACGTCCTGACTTTC. Translated, it gives CASSPRRGASGANVLTF. Drawing the rest from reference TRBV19 and TRBJ2-6, the complete variable domain is DGGITQSPKYLFRKEGQNVTLSCEQNLNHDAMYWYRQDPGQGLRLIYYSQIVNDFQKGDIAEGYSVSREKKESFPLTVTSAQKNPTAFYLCASSPRRGASGANVLTFGAGSRLTVL.

The chain is built from TRBV6-5 and TRBJ2-2; D might be TRBD2 (6 bases). There are 14 residues in the CDR3. Germline V gene lookup returns CDR1 MNHEY and CDR2 SVGAGI. V was clipped by 6 bases and J by 8 bases, with 16 bases between them. In DNA, the CDR3 is TGTGCCAGCAGCAGGACTAATCCCCAAGGGGAGCTGTTTTTT. Its protein product is CASSRTNPQGELFF.

This clone is a singleton in its sample. The chain links TRBV21-1 to TRBJ2-7; the table's D call TRBD1 went unverified against the DNA. TRBV21-1 is a recognized pseudogene. This CDR3 is built from 17 residues. The CDR3 protein is CASSKNGFRTGPYEQYF. DNA for the CDR3: TGTGCCAGCAGCAAAAATGGATTTCGGACAGGCCCCTACGAGCAGTACTTC.

This clone appeared a few times. V is TRBV5-6 and J is TRBJ1-2; no firm D call. Germline CDR1 is SGHDT and CDR2 is YYEEEE. This CDR3 is 15 amino acids long. The V gene lost 1 base and the J gene lost 8 bases, with 18 bases spanning the gap. The CDR3 sequence: CASSLKGINLRGYTF. For the CDR3, the DNA is TGTGCCAGCAGCTTGAAAGGGATTAATTTAAGGGGCTACACCTTC. The full variable domain, completed using reference TRBV5-6 and TRBJ1-2, is DAGVTQSPTHLIKTRGQQVTLRCSPKSGHDTVSWYQQALGQGPQFIFQYYEEEERQRGNFPDRFSGHQFPNYSSELNVNALLLGDSALYLCASSLKGINLRGYTFGSGTRLTVV.